This T cell receptor beta chain stems from a study of blood T cell repertoires in COVID-19. This table comes from immunoSEQ multiplex PCR, and its TCRdb copy is limited to in-frame clones, with some not included. Among hundreds of thousands of clones listed, roughly 87% were seen once. Participant-given clinical history determined each cohort assignment. The sample was PBMCs or T cells enriched from blood (not recorded which). The source is a woman aged 30 to 39 who had recovered from COVID-19.

The CDR3 DNA reads as TGTGCCAGCAGGCGAAGTGGGGGGTCCTCGAGCGAAAAACTGTTTTTT. It specifies CASRRSGGSSSEKLFF. The chain uses TRBV28 and TRBJ1-4; weak D call: TRBD1 (5 bases). CDR1 and CDR2 (germline): MDHEN, SYDVKM. There are 16 residues in the CDR3. Trimming shortened V by 6 bases and J by 8 bases, and 22 bases separated the two germline ends. Combining the CDR3 with reference TRBV28 and TRBJ1-4 gives the whole variable domain DVKVTQSSRYLVKRTGEKVFLECVQDMDHENMFWYRQDPGLGLRLIYFSYDVKMKEKGDIPEGYSVSREKKERFSLILESASTNQTSMYLCASRRSGGSSSEKLFFGSGTQLSVL.